A single TCR beta chain is shown here with its context. Its specificity is not known. The data stem from a study of cytomegalovirus exposure and HLA in healthy donors. PCR used 60 Vbeta primers and 13 Jbeta primers. Measured with immunoSEQ multiplex PCR; TCRdb has only the in-frame clones, and not every one. The data contain about 150,000 clones, approximately 82% of them singletons. Study-wide points: Later analysis revealed greater clonal expansion in HLA-associated TCR beta chains than in equally common others. In a later analysis, V- and J-gene trimming of beta chains associated with a DCLRE1C missense variant, replicated independently. The number of N-insertions in an Asian-associated ancestry cluster was reportedly below the approximately 690-donor mean in a later analysis.

Donors showed nominal health when sampled, although they likely had unrecorded immune exposures. Trimming removed 1 base at V and 4 bases at J, with 11 bases between. This CDR3 spans 16 amino acids. Germline CDR1 reads SGHDN; CDR2 reads FVKESK. Material: PBMCs. The chain couples TRBV14 to TRBJ2-6, with D possibly TRBD2 on 6 matching bases. The receptor was derived from a woman in her forties or fifties in good health and CMV-seropositive. CDR3 in amino acids: CASSQVSGSGANVLTF. The CDR3 DNA sequence: TGTGCCAGCAGCCAAGTTAGCGGCTCCGGGGCCAACGTCCTGACTTTC.